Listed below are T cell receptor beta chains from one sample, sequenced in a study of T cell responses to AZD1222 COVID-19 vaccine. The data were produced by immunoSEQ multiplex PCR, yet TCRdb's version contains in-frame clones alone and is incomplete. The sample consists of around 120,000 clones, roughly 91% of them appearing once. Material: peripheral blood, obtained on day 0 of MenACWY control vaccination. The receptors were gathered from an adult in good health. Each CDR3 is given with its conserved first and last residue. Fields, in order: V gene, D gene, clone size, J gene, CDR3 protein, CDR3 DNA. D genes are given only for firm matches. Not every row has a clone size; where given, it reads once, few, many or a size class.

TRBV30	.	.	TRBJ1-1	CAWAGSLGTEAFF	TGTGCCTGGGCAGGGAGCTTAGGCACTGAAGCTTTCTTT
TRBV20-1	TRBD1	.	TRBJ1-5	CSASDRESQPQHF	TGCAGTGCGAGTGACAGGGAGTCTCAGCCCCAGCATTTT
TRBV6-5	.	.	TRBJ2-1	CASGRREAYNEQFF	TGTGCCAGCGGGCGGCGGGAAGCCTACAATGAGCAGTTCTTC
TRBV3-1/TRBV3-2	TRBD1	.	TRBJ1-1	CASSLGQGYTEAFF	TGTGCCAGCAGCCTCGGACAGGGATACACTGAAGCTTTCTTT
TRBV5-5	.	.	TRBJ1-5	CASSLVGGNQPQHF	TGTGCCAGCAGCTTGGTAGGGGGTAATCAGCCCCAGCATTTT
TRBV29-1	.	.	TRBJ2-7	CSVDQQGREQYF	TGCAGCGTTGATCAACAGGGGAGGGAGCAGTACTTC
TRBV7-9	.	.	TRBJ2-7	CASSVTYEQYF	TGTGCCAGCAGCGTGACCTACGAGCAGTACTTC
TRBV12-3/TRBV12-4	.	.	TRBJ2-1	CASSLYNEQFF	TGTGCCAGCAGTTTATATAATGAGCAGTTCTTC
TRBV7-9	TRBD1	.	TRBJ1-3	CASSFRQGAENTIYF	TGTGCCAGCAGCTTCCGACAGGGGGCAGAAAACACCATATATTTT
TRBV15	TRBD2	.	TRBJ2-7	CATSDLSIGAGGDEQYF	TGTGCCACCAGCGACCTTAGTATCGGAGCGGGAGGGGACGAGCAGTACTTC
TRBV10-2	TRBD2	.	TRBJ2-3	CASNPGTSGRGSDTQYF	TGCGCCAGCAACCCTGGGACTAGCGGGAGGGGGTCAGATACGCAGTATTTT
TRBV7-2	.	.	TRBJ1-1	CASSVQGWTEAFF	TGTGCCAGCAGCGTACAGGGATGGACTGAAGCTTTCTTT
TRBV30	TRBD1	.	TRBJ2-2	CAWSPRRDRSFTGELFF	TGTGCCTGGAGTCCGCGTCGGGACAGGAGTTTCACCGGGGAGCTGTTTTTT
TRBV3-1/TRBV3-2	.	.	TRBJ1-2	CASSQVGGSAGYGYTF	TGTGCCAGCAGCCAAGTTGGGGGGTCTGCCGGCTATGGCTACACCTTC
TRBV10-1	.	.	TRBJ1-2	CASRDSSNYGYTF	TGCGCCAGCAGGGACTCCTCTAACTATGGCTACACCTTC
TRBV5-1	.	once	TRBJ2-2	CASHEPTDGYTGELFF	TGCGCCAGCCACGAACCCACGGACGGTTACACCGGGGAGCTGTTTTTT
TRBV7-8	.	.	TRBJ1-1	CASRPARREGPNTEAFF	TGTGCCAGCAGACCAGCCCGGAGGGAGGGGCCGAACACTGAAGCTTTCTTT
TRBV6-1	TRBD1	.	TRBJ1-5	CASSARDRGFDQPQHF	TGTGCCAGCAGTGCTAGGGACAGGGGGTTTGACCAGCCCCAGCATTTT
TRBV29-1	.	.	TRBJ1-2	CSVLRDTSNYGYTF	TGCAGCGTTCTGCGGGACACCTCTAACTATGGCTACACCTTC
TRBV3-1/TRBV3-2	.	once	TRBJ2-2	CASNLFQAGELFF	TGTGCCAGCAACCTATTCCAGGCCGGGGAGCTGTTTTTT
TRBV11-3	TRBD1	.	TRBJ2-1	CASGARTGGRDEQFF	TGTGCCAGCGGAGCCCGGACAGGGGGCAGGGATGAGCAGTTCTTC
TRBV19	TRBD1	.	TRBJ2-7	CASSSDRDYEQYF	TGTGCCAGTAGTTCGGACAGGGATTACGAGCAGTACTTC
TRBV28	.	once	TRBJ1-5	CASSLFGEPQHF	TGTGCCAGCAGTTTATTCGGGGAGCCCCAGCATTTT
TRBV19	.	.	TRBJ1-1	CASSAQVNTEAFF	TGTGCCAGTAGTGCACAGGTGAACACTGAAGCTTTCTTT
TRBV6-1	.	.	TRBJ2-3	CASSEGVGTADTQYF	TGTGCCAGCAGTGAAGGAGTCGGCACAGCAGATACGCAGTATTTT
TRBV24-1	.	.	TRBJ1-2	CATSSAPGGGYGYTF	TGTGCCACCAGCTCTGCGCCCGGGGGCGGCTATGGCTACACCTTC
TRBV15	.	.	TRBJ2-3	CATRRQGVGGTDTQYF	TGTGCCACCAGGAGGCAGGGAGTGGGCGGCACAGATACGCAGTATTTT
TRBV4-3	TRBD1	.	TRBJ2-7	CASSQGLGQGDYEQYF	TGCGCCAGCAGCCAAGGTTTGGGACAGGGGGACTACGAGCAGTACTTC
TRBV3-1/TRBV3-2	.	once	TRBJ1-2	CASSPLGVHYGYTF	TGTGCCAGCAGCCCCTTGGGGGTCCACTATGGCTACACCTTC
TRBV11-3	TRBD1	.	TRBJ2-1	CASSLEVTGGQHREFF	TGTGCCAGCAGCTTAGAGGTGACAGGGGGCCAGCACAGGGAGTTCTTC
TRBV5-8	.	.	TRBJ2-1	CASSSSGGEQFF	TGTGCCAGCAGCTCTTCCGGGGGTGAGCAGTTCTTC
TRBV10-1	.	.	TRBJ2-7	CASTINRAEGF	TGCGCCAGCACCATAAATCGGGCCGAGGGCTTC
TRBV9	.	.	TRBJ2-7	CASSVGQVRGNEQYF	TGTGCCAGCAGCGTCGGTCAGGTTCGGGGAAACGAGCAGTACTTC
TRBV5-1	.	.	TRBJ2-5	CASSLAKETQYF	TGCGCCAGCAGCTTGGCGAAAGAGACCCAGTACTTC
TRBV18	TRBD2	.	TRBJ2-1	CASSPPLAGGKNEQFF	TGTGCCAGCTCACCACCTCTAGCGGGAGGGAAGAATGAGCAGTTCTTC
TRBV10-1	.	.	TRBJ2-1	CASRGRGINNEQFF	TGCGCCAGCAGAGGGAGGGGGATCAACAATGAGCAGTTCTTC
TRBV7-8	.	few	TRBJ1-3	CASSLGSGTGHTIYF	TGTGCCAGCAGCTTAGGGTCGGGAACTGGGCACACCATATATTTT
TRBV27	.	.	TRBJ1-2	CASSLSRSDYGYTF	TGTGCCAGCAGTTTATCCCGTAGTGACTATGGCTACACCTTC
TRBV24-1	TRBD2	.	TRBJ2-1	CATGRETSGRESSYNEQFF	TGTGCCACCGGCAGAGAGACTAGCGGGAGGGAGAGCTCCTACAATGAGCAGTTCTTC
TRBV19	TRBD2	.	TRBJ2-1	CASSIAEGGPGNEQFF	TGTGCCAGTAGTATAGCGGAGGGAGGGCCGGGCAATGAGCAGTTCTTC
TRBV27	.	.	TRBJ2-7	CASRGLFGDEQYF	TGTGCCAGCAGGGGACTCTTCGGGGACGAGCAGTACTTC
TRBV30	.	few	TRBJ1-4	CAWSLLQTTNEKLFF	TGTGCCTGGAGCCTACTTCAGACAACTAATGAAAAACTGTTTTTT
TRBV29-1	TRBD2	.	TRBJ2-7	CSVVGLAEDPYEQYF	TGCAGCGTTGTAGGGCTAGCGGAGGACCCCTACGAGCAGTACTTC
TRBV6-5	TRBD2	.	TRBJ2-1	CASTGTSGYNEQFF	TGTGCCAGCACAGGGACTAGCGGTTACAATGAGCAGTTCTTC
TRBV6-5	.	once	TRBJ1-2	CAISPEGHYGYTF	TGTGCCATCTCCCCCGAGGGACACTATGGCTACACCTTC
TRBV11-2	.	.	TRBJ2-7	CASSQGTFSYEQYF	TGTGCCAGCAGCCAAGGGACATTCTCCTACGAGCAGTACTTC
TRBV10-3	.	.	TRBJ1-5	CAISVLKAQPQHF	TGTGCCATCAGTGTGTTGAAGGCTCAGCCCCAGCATTTT
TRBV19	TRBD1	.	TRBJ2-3	CARGDRDSTDTQYF	TGTGCCAGGGGGGACAGGGATAGCACAGATACGCAGTATTTT
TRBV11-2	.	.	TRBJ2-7	CASSLVGTQYF	TGTGCCAGCAGCTTAGTAGGGACGCAGTACTTC
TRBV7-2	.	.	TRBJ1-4	CASSLGPNEKLFF	TGTGCCAGCAGCTTAGGTCCTAATGAAAAACTGTTTTTT
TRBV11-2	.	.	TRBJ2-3	CASSLDWGGLSRDTQYF	TGTGCCAGCAGCTTAGACTGGGGCGGACTCAGTCGTGATACGCAGTATTTT
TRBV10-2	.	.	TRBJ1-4	CASKPGIKEKLFF	TGCGCCAGCAAGCCAGGGATAAAGGAAAAACTGTTTTTT
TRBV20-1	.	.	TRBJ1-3	CSASRFMMGGYSGNTIYF	TGCAGTGCTAGTAGATTCATGATGGGGGGTTACTCTGGAAACACCATATATTTT
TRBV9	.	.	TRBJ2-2	CASRGQTNTGELFF	TGTGCCAGCAGGGGCCAAACGAACACCGGGGAGCTGTTTTTT